The sequence of this T cell receptor (beta chain) was determined in a study of OX40 agonist ivuxolimab in advanced cancers. Looking at the study overall: Eligibility admitted prior anti-PD-1, anti-PD-L1 or anti-CTLA-4 therapy; 40% to 50% had some.

Trimming took off 2 bases at V and 4 bases at J, with 9 bases between the two ends. CDR1 is KGHSH, CDR2 LQKENI, per germline. The CDR3 sequence is 14 residues long. This clone is medium-sized. Method: immunoSEQ multiplex PCR; TCRdb's copy keeps in-frame clones and lacks some. The sample carries approximately 56,000 clones, 87% recorded once. The input for sequencing was CD4+ or CD8+ T cells sorted from blood, taken in a trial of the OX40 agonist ivuxolimab. The clonotype comes from an adult with an advanced solid tumor such as melanoma, head and neck, liver or kidney cancer. The chain is built from TRBV18 and TRBJ1-5; possible D gene TRBD1, 5 bases. The CDR3 DNA is TGTGCCAGCTCACCAGCTGGGGCAAATCAGCCCCAGCATTTT. Its translation is CASSPAGANQPQHF.